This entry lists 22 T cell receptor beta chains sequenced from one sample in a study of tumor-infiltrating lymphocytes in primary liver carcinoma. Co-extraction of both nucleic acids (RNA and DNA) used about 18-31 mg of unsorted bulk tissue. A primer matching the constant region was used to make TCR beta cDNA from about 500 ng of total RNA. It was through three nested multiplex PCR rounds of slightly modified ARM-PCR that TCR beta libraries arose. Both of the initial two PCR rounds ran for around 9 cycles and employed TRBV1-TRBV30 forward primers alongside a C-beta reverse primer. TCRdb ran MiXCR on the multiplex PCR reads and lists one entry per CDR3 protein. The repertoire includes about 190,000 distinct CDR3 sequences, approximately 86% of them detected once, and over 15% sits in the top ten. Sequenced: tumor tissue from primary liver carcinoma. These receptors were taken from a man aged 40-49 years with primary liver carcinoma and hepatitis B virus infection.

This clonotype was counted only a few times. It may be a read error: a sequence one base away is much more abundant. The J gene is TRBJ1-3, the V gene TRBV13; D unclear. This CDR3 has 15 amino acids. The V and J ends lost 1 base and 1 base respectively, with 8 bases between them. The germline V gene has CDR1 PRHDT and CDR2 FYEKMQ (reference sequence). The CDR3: CASSLAWSSGNTIYF. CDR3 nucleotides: TGTGCCAGCAGCTTAGCCTGGTCGTCTGGAAACACCATATATTTT.

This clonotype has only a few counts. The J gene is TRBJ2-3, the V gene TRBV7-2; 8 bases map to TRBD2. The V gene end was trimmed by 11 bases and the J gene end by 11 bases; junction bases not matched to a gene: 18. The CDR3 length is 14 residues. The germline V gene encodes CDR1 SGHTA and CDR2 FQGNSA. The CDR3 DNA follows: TGTGCCTCAAGGGGCGGGAGGCAACCCGGGGGGCAGTATTTT. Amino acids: CASRGGRQPGGQYF.

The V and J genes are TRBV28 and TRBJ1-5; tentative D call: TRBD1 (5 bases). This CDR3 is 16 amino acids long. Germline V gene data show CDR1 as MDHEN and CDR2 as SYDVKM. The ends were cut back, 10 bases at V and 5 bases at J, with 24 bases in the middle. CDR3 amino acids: CAISVVYSKGYQPQHF. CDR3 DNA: TGTGCCATTAGTGTCGTGTATAGTAAGGGGTATCAGCCCCAGCATTTT.

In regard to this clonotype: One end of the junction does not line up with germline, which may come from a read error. The CDR3 spells CVSSQEGWDEQLF. DNA for the CDR3: TGCGTCAGCAGCCAAGAGGGATGGGATGAGCAGCTCTTC. The chain carries TRBV4-3 and TRBJ2-1; D is perhaps TRBD2 (5 bases). Germline-derived CDR1 and CDR2 are LGHNA and YSLEER. This CDR3 spans 13 amino acids.

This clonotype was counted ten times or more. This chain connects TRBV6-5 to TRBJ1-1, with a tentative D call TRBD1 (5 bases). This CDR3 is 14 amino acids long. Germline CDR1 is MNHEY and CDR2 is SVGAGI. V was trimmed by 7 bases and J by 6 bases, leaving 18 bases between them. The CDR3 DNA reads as TGTGCCAGCACTCTAGCGACGGGGGGGGCTGAAGCTTTCTTT. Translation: CASTLATGGAEAFF.

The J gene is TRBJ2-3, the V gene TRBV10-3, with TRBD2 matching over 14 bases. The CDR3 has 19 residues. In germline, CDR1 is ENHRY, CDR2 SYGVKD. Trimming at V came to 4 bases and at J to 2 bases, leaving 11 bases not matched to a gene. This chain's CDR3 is CAISGPGTSGRLDTDTQYF. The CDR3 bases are TGTGCCATCAGTGGACCCGGGACTAGCGGGAGACTAGACACAGATACGCAGTATTTT.

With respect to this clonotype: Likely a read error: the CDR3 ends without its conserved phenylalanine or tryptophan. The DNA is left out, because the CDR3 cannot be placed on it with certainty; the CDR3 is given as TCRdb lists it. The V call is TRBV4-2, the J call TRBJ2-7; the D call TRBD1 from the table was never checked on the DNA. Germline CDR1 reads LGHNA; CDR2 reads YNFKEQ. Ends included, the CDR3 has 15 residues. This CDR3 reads CASSPWDRGGHERYL.

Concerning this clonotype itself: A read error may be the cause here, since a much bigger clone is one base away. CDR3 in DNA: TGTGCCTGGAAGGACGGGAGTGGTCCTGAGCAGTGCTTC. This sequence encodes CAWKDGSGPEQCF. V usage is TRBV30 and J usage is TRBJ2-1; maybe TRBD2 (6 bases). CDR1 GTSNPN and CDR2 SVGIG come from the germline V gene (reference sequence). The CDR3 length is 13 residues.

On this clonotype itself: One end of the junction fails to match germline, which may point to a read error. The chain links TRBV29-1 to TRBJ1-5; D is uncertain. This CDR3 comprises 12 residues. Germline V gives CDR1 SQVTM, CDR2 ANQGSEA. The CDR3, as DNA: TGCAGCGTTGCTCAGGAAGGGCAACCCCGGCATTTT. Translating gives CSVAQEGQPRHF.

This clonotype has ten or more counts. The CDR3 loop reads CASSPRGEKLFF. The CDR3 bases are TGTGCCAGCAGCCCGAGGGGGGAAAAACTGTTTTTT. The V and J genes are TRBV5-4 and TRBJ1-4; D may be TRBD1 (6 bases). V shed 4 bases and J shed 8 bases, with 9 bases lying between them. CDR3 length: 12 amino acids. Germline values: CDR1 SGHNT, CDR2 YYREEE (reference sequence). Complete variable domain (other parts from reference TRBV5-4 and TRBJ1-4): ETGVTQSPTHLIKTRGQQVTLRCSSQSGHNTVSWYQQALGQGPQFIFQYYREEENGRGNFPPRFSGLQFPNYSSELNVNALELDDSALYLCASSPRGEKLFFGSGTQLSVL.

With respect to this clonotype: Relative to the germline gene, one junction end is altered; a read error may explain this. The CDR3 DNA sequence: TGTGCCAGCAGCCTAGGGCGTCAGGGGGTTCAAGAGATCCAGTACTTC. Translated: CASSLGRQGVQEIQYF. This chain links TRBV5-4 with TRBJ2-5, with 7 bases aligning to TRBD1. The CDR3 contains 16 residues. Germline assignment: CDR1 SGHNT and CDR2 YYREEE (reference sequence).

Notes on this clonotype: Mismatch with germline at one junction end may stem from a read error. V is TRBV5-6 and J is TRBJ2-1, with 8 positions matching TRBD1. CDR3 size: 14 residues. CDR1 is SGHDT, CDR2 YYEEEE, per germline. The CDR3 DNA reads TGTGCCAGCAGCGGGACAGGAGCGGACAATGAGCAGTTTTTC. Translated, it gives CASSGTGADNEQFF.

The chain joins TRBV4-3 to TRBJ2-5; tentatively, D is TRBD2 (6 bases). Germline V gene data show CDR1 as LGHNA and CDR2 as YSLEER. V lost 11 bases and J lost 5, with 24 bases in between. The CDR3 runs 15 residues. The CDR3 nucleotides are TGCGCCGACAGCCAAGAGGGACTGCCGTCTGAGACCCAGTACTTC. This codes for CADSQEGLPSETQYF.

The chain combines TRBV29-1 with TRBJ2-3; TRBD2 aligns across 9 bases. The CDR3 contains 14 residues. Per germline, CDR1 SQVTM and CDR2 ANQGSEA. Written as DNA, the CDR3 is TGCACCGTAGCGACTCGCGGGAGGGGGGATACGCAGTATTTT. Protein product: CTVATRGRGDTQYF.

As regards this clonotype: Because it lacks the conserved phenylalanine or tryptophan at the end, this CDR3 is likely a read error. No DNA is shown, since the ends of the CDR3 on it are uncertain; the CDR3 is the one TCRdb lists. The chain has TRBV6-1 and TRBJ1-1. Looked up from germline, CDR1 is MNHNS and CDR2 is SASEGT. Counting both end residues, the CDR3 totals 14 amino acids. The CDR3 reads CASSDGQVDTETFL.

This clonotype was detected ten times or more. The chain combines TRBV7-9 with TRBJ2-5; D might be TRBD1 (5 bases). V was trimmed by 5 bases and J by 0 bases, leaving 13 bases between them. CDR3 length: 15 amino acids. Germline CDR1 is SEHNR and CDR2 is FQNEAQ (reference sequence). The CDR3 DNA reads TGTGCCAGCAGCCGGGCCGTAGGGGACCAAGAGACCCAGTACTTC. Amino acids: CASSRAVGDQETQYF.

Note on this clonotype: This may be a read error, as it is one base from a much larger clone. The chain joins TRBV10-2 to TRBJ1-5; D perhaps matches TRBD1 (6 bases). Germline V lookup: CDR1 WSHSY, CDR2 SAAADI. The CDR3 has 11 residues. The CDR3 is CVSGEGGLQHF. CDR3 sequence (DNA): TGCGTCAGCGGAGAGGGGGGGTTACAGCATTTT.

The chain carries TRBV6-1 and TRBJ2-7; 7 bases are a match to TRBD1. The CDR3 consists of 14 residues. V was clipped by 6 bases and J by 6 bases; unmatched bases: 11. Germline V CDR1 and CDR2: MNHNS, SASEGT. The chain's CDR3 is CASSTRTGGSEQYF. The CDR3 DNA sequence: TGTGCCAGCAGCACCAGGACAGGTGGATCCGAGCAGTACTTC.

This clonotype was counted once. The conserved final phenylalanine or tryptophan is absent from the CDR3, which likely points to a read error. In DNA, the CDR3 is TGTGCCAGCAGCTTGGATTTGGCGGGAATAGGCGATGATCAGTTCTTA. It codes for CASSLDLAGIGDDQFL. This chain links TRBV5-6 with TRBJ2-1, with a possible D match to TRBD2 (6 bases). Germline CDR1 and CDR2: SGHDT and YYEEEE. The CDR3 sequence is 16 residues long.

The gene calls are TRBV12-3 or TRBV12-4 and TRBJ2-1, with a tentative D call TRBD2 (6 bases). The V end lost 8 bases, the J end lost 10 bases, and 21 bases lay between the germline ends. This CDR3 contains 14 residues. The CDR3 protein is CASLSSERAEEQFF. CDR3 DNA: TGTGCCAGCCTCTCTAGCGAGAGGGCGGAGGAGCAGTTCTTC.

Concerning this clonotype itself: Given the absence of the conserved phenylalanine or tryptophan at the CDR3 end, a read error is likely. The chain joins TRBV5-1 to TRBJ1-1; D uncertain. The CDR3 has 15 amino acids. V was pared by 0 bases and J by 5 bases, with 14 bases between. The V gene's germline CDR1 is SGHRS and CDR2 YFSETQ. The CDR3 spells CASSLAGVASTEAFI. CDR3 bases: TGCGCCAGCAGCTTGGCCGGAGTGGCAAGTACTGAAGCTTTCATT.

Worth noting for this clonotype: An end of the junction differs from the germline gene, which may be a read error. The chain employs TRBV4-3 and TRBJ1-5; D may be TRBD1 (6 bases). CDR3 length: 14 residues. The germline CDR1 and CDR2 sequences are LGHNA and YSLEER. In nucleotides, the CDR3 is TGCGCCAGGAGCCAAGAAGAGGGGGGCCAGTCCCAGCATTTT. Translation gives CARSQEEGGQSQHF.